The 13 T cell receptor beta chains below were found in one sample sequenced in a study of T cells in Graves' hyperthyroidism and ophthalmopathy. RNA transcripts gave rise to amplified TCR beta CDR3 regions. TCR CDR3 regions were first amplified by RT-PCR with HTBI primers. MiXCR, applied by TCRdb to the multiplex PCR reads, yields one record per CDR3 protein. The table records hundreds of thousands of distinct CDR3 sequences, 35% to 45% of them present only once. The specimen sequenced was blood. These receptors all stem from a man in his late teens or twenties with Graves' hyperthyroidism.

In the case of this clonotype: Possible read error: a much larger clone is one base away. V and J are TRBV29-1 and TRBJ1-1, with D tentatively TRBD1 (5 bases). CDR3 length equals 14 residues. V gave up 3 bases and J gave up 5 bases, with 16 bases separating them. Germline assignment: CDR1 SQVTM and CDR2 ANQGSEA. In DNA form, the CDR3 reads TGCAGCGTTGACGGCGGCAGGGTGCAAACTGAAGCTTTCTTT. Its translation is CSVDGGRVQTEAFF.

The table lists this clonotype with a few counts. J is TRBJ2-2 and V is TRBV7-9, with TRBD2 identical over 9 bases. Germline lookup yields CDR1 SEHNR and CDR2 FQNEAQ (reference sequence). The CDR3 covers 17 residues. With V trimmed by 5 bases and J by 5 bases, 12 bases remained unmatched. CDR3 region: CASSGPLAGEDTGELFF. The DNA for the CDR3 is TGTGCCAGCAGCGGTCCCTTAGCGGGAGAGGATACCGGGGAGCTGTTTTTT. Supplemented by reference TRBV7-9 and TRBJ2-2, the full variable domain reads DTGVSQNPRHKITKRGQNVTFRCDPISEHNRLYWYRQTLGQGPEFLTYFQNEAQLEKSRLLSDRFSAERPKGSFSTLEIQRTEQGDSAMYLCASSGPLAGEDTGELFFGEGSRLTVL.

This clonotype has just a few counts. The V call is TRBV2, the J call TRBJ2-2; the match to TRBD1 covers 8 bases. This CDR3 is 14 amino acids long. J lost 7 bases, V lost 7 bases, and 8 bases had no gene match. Germline CDR1 reads SNHLY; CDR2 reads FYNNEI. CDR3 DNA: TGTGCCAGCACCGAGGACAGGGAGGTCGGGGAGCTGTTTTTT. Translating gives CASTEDREVGELFF.

This clonotype occurred many times. This rearrangement joins TRBV29-1 to TRBJ1-2; tentatively, D is TRBD1 (6 bases). V lost 4 bases and J lost 8, with 8 bases in between. CDR1 and CDR2 (germline): SQVTM, ANQGSEA. The CDR3 is 10 amino acids. As DNA, the CDR3 is TGCAGCGTTGTTGGGGGCGGCTACACCTTC. It encodes CSVVGGGYTF.

This rearrangement joins TRBV20-1 to TRBJ1-2; the D gene is possibly TRBD1 (5 bases). Germline CDR1 is DFQATT and CDR2 is SNEGSKA (reference sequence). CDR3 length equals 13 residues. Trimming cost V 1 base and J 6 bases, with 12 bases left between them. The DNA for the CDR3 is TGCAGTGCTAGAGGCGGGGCCGGCGATGGCTACACCTTC. It is translated as CSARGGAGDGYTF.

The chain joins TRBV2 to TRBJ1-1; 12 nucleotides line up with TRBD1. Germline V gene data show CDR1 as SNHLY and CDR2 as FYNNEI. The CDR3 is 14 residues long. Trimming removed 6 bases from V and 8 bases from J; junction bases left unmatched: 7. As DNA, the CDR3 is TGTGCCAGCAGGGGGGACAGGGGGCTGTGGGAAGCTTTCTTT. It codes for CASRGDRGLWEAFF.

The V gene is TRBV20-1, the J gene TRBJ2-5, with D perhaps TRBD1 (5 bases). V lost 6 bases, J lost 4 bases, and 18 bases lay in between. CDR1 and CDR2 (germline): DFQATT, SNEGSKA (reference sequence). The CDR3 is 14 amino acids. The DNA of the CDR3 is TGCAGTGCCAGGTGGGGCAGCCGAGGAGAGACCCAGTACTTC. It codes for CSARWGSRGETQYF.

The chain links TRBV5-1 to TRBJ1-5, with 8 bases matching TRBD1. This CDR3 is built from 16 residues. Germline assignment: CDR1 SGHRS and CDR2 YFSETQ. Trimming cost V 4 bases and J 2 bases; bases outside gene matches: 8. CDR3: CASSAWTGLGNQPQHF. The CDR3 bases are TGCGCCAGCAGCGCCTGGACAGGGCTCGGCAATCAGCCCCAGCATTTT.

Ten or more counts support this clonotype. This sequence joins TRBV2 and TRBJ1-2, with D hard to call. V was clipped by 6 bases and J by 5 bases, with 7 bases between them. In germline, CDR1 is SNHLY, CDR2 FYNNEI. The CDR3 contains 11 residues. CDR3 residues: CASRTEYGYTF. The CDR3, as DNA: TGTGCCAGCAGAACAGAGTATGGCTACACCTTC.

The J gene is TRBJ1-1, the V gene TRBV9, with D unresolved. This CDR3 has 14 residues. V lost 0 bases and J lost 5, with 11 bases in between. Germline V gene lookup returns CDR1 SGDLS and CDR2 YYNGEE. In nucleotides, the CDR3 is TGTGCCAGCAGCGTAGAAGGTCCTGGGACTGAAGCTTTCTTT. Its protein product is CASSVEGPGTEAFF.

This clonotype was picked up many times. The V gene is TRBV7-2, the J gene TRBJ1-4, with 7 bases identical to TRBD1. CDR1 and CDR2 from the germline V gene are SGHTA and FQGNSA. The CDR3 runs to 15 residues. The junction had 10 bases not matched to a gene; V was cut back by 5 bases and J by 7 bases. CDR3 amino acids: CASSITRTGSEKLFF. For the CDR3, the DNA is TGTGCCAGCAGCATCACAAGGACAGGCTCTGAAAAACTGTTTTTT.

This clonotype was found a few times. The V and J genes are TRBV7-9 and TRBJ2-7; tentative D call: TRBD1 (5 bases). Trimming shortened V by 5 bases and J by 7 bases, and 18 bases separated the two germline ends. This CDR3 is 14 amino acids long. CDR1 is SEHNR, CDR2 FQNEAQ, per germline (reference sequence). As DNA, the CDR3 is TGTGCCAGCAGCCCCCCGGGCAGGGAAGGGGAGCAGTACTTC. Amino acid sequence: CASSPPGREGEQYF.

This clonotype was seen many times. CDR3 coding DNA: TGCAGCGTTTTTCAGGGACCCTACGAGCAGTACTTC. It is translated as CSVFQGPYEQYF. The chain carries TRBV29-1 and TRBJ2-7; D is perhaps TRBD1 or TRBD2 (5 bases each). Germline CDR1 SQVTM, CDR2 ANQGSEA. This CDR3 comprises 12 residues. Trimming stripped 5 bases from V and 2 bases from J, with 10 bases between.